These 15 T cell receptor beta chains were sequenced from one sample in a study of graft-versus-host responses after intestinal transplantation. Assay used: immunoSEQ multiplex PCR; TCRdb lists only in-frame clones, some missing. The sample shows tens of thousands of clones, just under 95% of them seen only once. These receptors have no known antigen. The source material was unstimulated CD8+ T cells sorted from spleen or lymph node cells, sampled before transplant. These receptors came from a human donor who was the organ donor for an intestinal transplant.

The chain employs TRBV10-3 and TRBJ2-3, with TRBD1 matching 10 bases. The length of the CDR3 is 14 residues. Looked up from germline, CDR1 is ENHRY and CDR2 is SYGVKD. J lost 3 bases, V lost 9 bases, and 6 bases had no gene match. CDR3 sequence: CAIGRGQGTDTQYF. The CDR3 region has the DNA TGTGCCATTGGGAGGGGACAGGGGACAGATACGCAGTATTTT.

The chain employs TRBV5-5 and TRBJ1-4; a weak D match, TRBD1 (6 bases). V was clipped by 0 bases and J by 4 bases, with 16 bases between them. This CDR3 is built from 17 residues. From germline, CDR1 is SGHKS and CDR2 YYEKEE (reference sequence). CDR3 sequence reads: CASSLGGGGWLNEKLFF. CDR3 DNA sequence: TGTGCCAGCAGCTTGGGAGGTGGGGGCTGGCTTAATGAAAAACTGTTTTTT.

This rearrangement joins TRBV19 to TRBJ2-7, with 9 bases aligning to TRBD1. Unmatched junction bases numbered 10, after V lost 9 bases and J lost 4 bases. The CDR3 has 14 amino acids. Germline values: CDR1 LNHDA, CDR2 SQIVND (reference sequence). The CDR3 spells CASSSGTGMYEQYF. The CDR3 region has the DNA TGTGCCAGCTCCTCGGGGACAGGGATGTACGAGCAGTACTTC.

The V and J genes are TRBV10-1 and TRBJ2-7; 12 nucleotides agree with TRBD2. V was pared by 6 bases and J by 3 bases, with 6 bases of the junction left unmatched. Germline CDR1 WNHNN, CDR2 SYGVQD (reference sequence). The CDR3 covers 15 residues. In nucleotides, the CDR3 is TGCGCCAGCAGAGGACTAGCGGGAAAGAACTACGAGCAGTACTTC. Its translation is CASRGLAGKNYEQYF.

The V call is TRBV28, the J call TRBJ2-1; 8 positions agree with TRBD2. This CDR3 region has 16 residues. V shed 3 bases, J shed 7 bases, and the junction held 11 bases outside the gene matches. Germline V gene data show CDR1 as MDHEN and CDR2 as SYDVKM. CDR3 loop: CASSFGLAGGRNEQFF. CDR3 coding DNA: TGTGCCAGCAGTTTCGGACTCGCGGGAGGAAGAAATGAGCAGTTCTTC.

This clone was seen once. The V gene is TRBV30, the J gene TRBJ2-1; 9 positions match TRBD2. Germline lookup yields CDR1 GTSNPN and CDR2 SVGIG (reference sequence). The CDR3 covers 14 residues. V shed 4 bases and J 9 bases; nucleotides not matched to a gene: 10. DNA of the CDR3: TGTGCCTGGACTCATCCCCCGACTAGCGGTGAGCAGTTCTTC. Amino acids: CAWTHPPTSGEQFF.

The CDR3 spells CATLTRDREYGYTF. The DNA for the CDR3 is TGTGCCACTCTAACCCGGGACAGGGAATATGGCTACACCTTC. The chain recombines TRBV19 with TRBJ1-2; 9 bases agree with TRBD1. Trimming removed 10 bases from V and 5 bases from J; junction bases left unmatched: 11. Germline V CDR1 and CDR2: LNHDA, SQIVND (reference sequence). The CDR3 spans 14 residues.

The CDR3 loop reads CASTLGRLSPSNEQFF. DNA for the CDR3: TGTGCCAGCACCCTGGGGAGACTATCGCCGTCCAATGAGCAGTTCTTC. The V and J genes are TRBV28 and TRBJ2-1; tentative D call: TRBD2 (5 bases). This CDR3 region has 16 residues. Trimming took off 7 bases at V and 6 bases at J, with 22 bases between the two ends. Germline CDR1 MDHEN, CDR2 SYDVKM.

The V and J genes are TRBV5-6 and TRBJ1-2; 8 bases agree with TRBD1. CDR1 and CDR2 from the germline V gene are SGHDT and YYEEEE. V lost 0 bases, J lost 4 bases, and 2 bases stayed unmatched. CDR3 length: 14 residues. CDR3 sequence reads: CASSLDRGAYGYTF. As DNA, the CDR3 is TGTGCCAGCAGCTTGGACAGGGGGGCCTATGGCTACACCTTC.

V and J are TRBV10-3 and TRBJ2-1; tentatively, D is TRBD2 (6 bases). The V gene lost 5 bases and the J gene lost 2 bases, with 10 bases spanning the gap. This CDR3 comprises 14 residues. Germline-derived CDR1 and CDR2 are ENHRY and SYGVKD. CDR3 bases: TGTGCCATCAGTCCGGGACTCCCCTACAATGAGCAGTTCTTC. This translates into CAISPGLPYNEQFF.

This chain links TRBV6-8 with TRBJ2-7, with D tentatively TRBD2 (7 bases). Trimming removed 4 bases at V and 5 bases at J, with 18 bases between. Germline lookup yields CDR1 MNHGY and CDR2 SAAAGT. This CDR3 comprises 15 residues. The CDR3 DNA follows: TGTGCCAGCAGTTGGAGGGGGGGAGTGGAGAACGAGCAGTACTTC. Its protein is CASSWRGGVENEQYF.

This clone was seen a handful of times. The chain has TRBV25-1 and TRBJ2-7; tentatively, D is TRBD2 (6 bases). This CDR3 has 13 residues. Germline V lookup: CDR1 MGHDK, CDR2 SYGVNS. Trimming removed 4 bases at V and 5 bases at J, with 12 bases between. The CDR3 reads CASSVSSAHEQYF. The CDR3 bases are TGTGCCAGCAGTGTTTCTAGCGCCCACGAGCAGTACTTC.

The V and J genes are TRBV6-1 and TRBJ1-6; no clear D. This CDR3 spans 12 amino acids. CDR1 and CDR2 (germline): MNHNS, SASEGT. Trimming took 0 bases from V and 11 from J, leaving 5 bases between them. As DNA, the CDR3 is TGTGCCAGCAGTGAAGCCCCCACACCCCTCCACTTT. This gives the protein CASSEAPTPLHF.

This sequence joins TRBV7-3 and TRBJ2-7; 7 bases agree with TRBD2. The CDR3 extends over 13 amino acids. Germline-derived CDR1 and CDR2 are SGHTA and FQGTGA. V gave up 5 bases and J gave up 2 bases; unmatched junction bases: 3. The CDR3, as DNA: TGTGCCAGCAGCCGCGGGGGTACCTACGAGCAGTACTTC. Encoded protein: CASSRGGTYEQYF.

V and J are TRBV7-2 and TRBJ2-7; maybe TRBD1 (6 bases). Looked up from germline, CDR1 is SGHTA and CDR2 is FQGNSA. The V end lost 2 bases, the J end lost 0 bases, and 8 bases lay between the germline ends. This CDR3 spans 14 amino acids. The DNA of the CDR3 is TGTGCCAGCAGCTTAAACAGGGACTCCTACGAGCAGTACTTC. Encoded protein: CASSLNRDSYEQYF.